The rows below give T cell receptor beta chains drawn from one sample of a study of type 1 and type 2 diabetes patients. TCRdb used MiXCR to reprocess the multiplex PCR reads, holding one entry per CDR3 protein. Seen here are more than 250,000 distinct CDR3 sequences, around 47% observed once, and the top ten hold roughly an eighth. Sample: peripheral blood mononuclear cells (PBMCs). All receptors come from a man between 18 and 35 years old with type 2 diabetes. Each CDR3 is given with its conserved first and last residue. The D gene is left open where the match is weak. Size tells how often a clone was seen (once, few, many) or the class of an expanded clone, and some rows leave it out.

>-|TRBJ1-2|TRBD1|TRBV28
CASTTGGAYGYTF
TGTGCCAGCACGACAGGGGGCGCCTATGGCTACACCTTC
>-|TRBJ2-5|-|TRBV25-1
CASSEARETQYF
TGTGCCAGCAGTGAAGCGAGGGAGACCCAGTACTTC
>many|TRBJ2-7|-|TRBV2
CASSEAYQTVNEQYF
TGTGCCAGCAGTGAAGCGTACCAGACGGTCAACGAGCAGTACTTC
>-|TRBJ2-1|-|TRBV4-1
CASSQVRGYEQFF
TGTGCCAGCAGCCAAGTGAGGGGATATGAGCAGTTCTTC
>many|TRBJ1-1|-|TRBV2
CASSVDTGPTEAFF
TGTGCCAGCAGTGTGGACACAGGGCCCACTGAAGCTTTCTTT
>many|TRBJ2-1|TRBD2|TRBV10-1
CASSAAGGPNEQFF
TGCGCCAGCAGTGCGGCGGGAGGGCCTAATGAGCAGTTCTTC
>once|TRBJ2-3|-|TRBV20-1
CSARDQGGTDTQYF
TGCAGTGCTAGAGATCAGGGAGGAACAGATACGCAGTATTTT
>-|TRBJ2-7|-|TRBV20-1
CSAREREQYF
TGCAGTGCTAGAGAGAGAGAGCAGTACTTC
>-|TRBJ2-1|TRBD2|TRBV20-1
CSASLISAGDFDEQFF
TGCAGTGCTAGTCTGATATCGGCGGGAGACTTTGATGAGCAGTTCTTC
>-|TRBJ2-5|-|TRBV7-2
CASSRTAQETQYF
TGTGCCAGCAGCCGAACAGCCCAAGAGACCCAGTACTTC
>-|TRBJ2-5|TRBD2|TRBV2
CASMGLAGLGTQYF
TGTGCCAGCATGGGACTAGCGGGGTTGGGCACCCAGTACTTC
>-|TRBJ2-5|-|TRBV7-6
CASSSPDGGETQYF
TGTGCCAGCAGCTCCCCGGACGGGGGAGAGACCCAGTACTTC
>few|TRBJ2-5|-|TRBV7-8
CASSPRDRTQETQYF
TGTGCCAGCAGCCCTCGCGACAGAACCCAAGAGACCCAGTACTTC
>-|TRBJ2-7|-|TRBV20-1
CSARPGGDLIYEQYF
TGCAGTGCTAGACCTGGGGGCGATCTGATTTACGAGCAGTACTTC
>few|TRBJ1-1|-|TRBV29-1
CSVTQPPNTEAFF
TGCAGCGTCACTCAGCCTCCGAACACTGAAGCTTTCTTT
>-|TRBJ1-2|-|TRBV12-5
CASGSRVYGYTF
TGTGCTAGTGGTTCCAGGGTCTATGGCTACACCTTC
>-|TRBJ2-6|-|TRBV12-3/TRBV12-4
CASSGDLSGANVLTF
TGTGCCAGCAGTGGGGACCTCTCTGGGGCCAACGTCCTGACTTTC
>-|TRBJ2-7|TRBD1|TRBV5-1
CASREPGGTSYEQYF
TGCGCCAGCAGGGAGCCAGGGGGCACATCCTACGAGCAGTACTTC
>few|TRBJ2-1|-|TRBV2
CASTLEHEQFF
TGTGCCAGCACCCTAGAACATGAGCAGTTCTTC
>few|TRBJ2-1|TRBD1|TRBV25-1
CASGTGKQFF
TGTGCCAGCGGGACAGGGAAGCAGTTCTTC
>-|TRBJ2-7|-|TRBV30
CAWTGTYEQYF
TGTGCCTGGACAGGGACTTACGAGCAGTACTTC
>-|TRBJ1-2|TRBD1|TRBV7-2
CASTRTGDGYTF
TGTGCCAGCACGAGGACAGGGGATGGCTACACCTTC
>once|TRBJ1-1|-|TRBV27
CASSSPKGPYTEAFF
TGTGCCAGCAGTTCCCCTAAGGGACCCTACACTGAAGCTTTCTTT
>-|TRBJ2-5|TRBD1|TRBV5-1
CASRPAYRGKTQYF
TGCGCCAGCCGCCCGGCCTACAGGGGAAAGACCCAGTACTTC
>few|TRBJ1-1|TRBD1|TRBV12-5
CASGLVRDRGHGGSGMHTEAFF
TGTGCTAGTGGTTTGGTGAGGGACAGGGGGCATGGAGGTTCGGGTATGCACACTGAAGCTTTCTTT
>-|TRBJ1-2|TRBD1|TRBV7-3
CATSTGQARANYGYTF
TGTGCCACCAGCACCGGACAGGCTCGAGCTAACTATGGCTACACCTTC
>few|TRBJ2-1|-|TRBV19
CASSIGVRSYNEQFF
TGTGCCAGTAGTATTGGGGTTCGCTCCTACAATGAGCAGTTCTTC
>-|TRBJ1-1|-|TRBV25-1
CANSEFKRLETEAFF
TGTGCCAACAGTGAGTTTAAAAGGTTGGAGACTGAAGCTTTCTTT
>many|TRBJ2-7|TRBD2|TRBV6-1
CASSTRTSGLYEQYF
TGTGCCAGCAGTACTCGGACTAGCGGACTCTACGAGCAGTACTTC
>-|TRBJ1-1|-|TRBV29-1
CSVPDGTKAFF
TGCAGCGTTCCGGATGGCACTAAAGCTTTCTTT
>-|TRBJ1-3|-|TRBV15
CATSRDVNTIYF
TGTGCCACCAGCAGAGATGTTAACACCATATATTTT
>once|TRBJ2-7|TRBD1|TRBV19
CASSISRQGSEQYF
TGTGCCAGTAGTATCTCGCGACAGGGGTCAGAGCAGTACTTC
>few|TRBJ1-1|TRBD1|TRBV10-2
CASSPTGLMNTEAFF
TGCGCCAGCAGTCCGACAGGGCTTATGAACACTGAAGCTTTCTTT
>-|TRBJ1-2|-|TRBV29-1
CSVEEEVLSGYTF
TGCAGCGTTGAGGAGGAGGTCCTATCTGGCTACACCTTC